The 28 T cell receptor beta chains given below trace back to one sample, sequenced in a study of T-cell reconstitution after alpha-beta-depleted transplantation in children. It was with unique molecular identifiers that the TCRbeta library was prepared. TCRdb analysed the PCR reads with MiXCR anew, one entry per CDR3 protein. This table has hundreds of thousands of distinct CDR3 sequences, 16% appearing once. The sample here was PBMCs from the stem cell graft donor, taken from the stem cell graft. All receptors derive from a human donor who donated a stem cell graft to a child with acute myeloid leukemia.

This clonotype appeared a few times. The rearrangement links TRBV5-6 to TRBJ2-7; no clear D gene. The CDR3 length is 13 residues. Germline CDR1 and CDR2: SGHDT and YYEEEE. V was pared by 4 bases and J by 6 bases, with 14 bases between. CDR3 nucleotides: TGTGCCAGCAGCCCCGGTTCTACCTGCGAGCAGTACTTC. Its translation: CASSPGSTCEQYF.

This clonotype was recorded many times. The rearrangement links TRBV10-3 to TRBJ2-5; D ambiguous. V was shortened by 8 bases and J by 3 bases, with 7 bases between the two germline ends. The CDR3 length is 11 residues. Germline assignment: CDR1 ENHRY and CDR2 SYGVKD. The CDR3 sequence: CAIATEETQYF. The DNA of the CDR3 is TGTGCCATCGCGACGGAAGAGACCCAGTACTTC.

In this sample, this clonotype turned up many times. The gene calls are TRBV20-1 and TRBJ1-6, with D perhaps matching TRBD1 (6 bases). V gave up 5 bases and J gave up 0 bases, with 11 bases separating them. Looked up from germline, CDR1 is DFQATT and CDR2 is SNEGSKA (reference sequence). The CDR3 consists of 15 residues. The DNA of the CDR3 is TGCAGTGCTCTTGACAGGAGCTCCTATAATTCACCCCTCCACTTT. It codes for CSALDRSSYNSPLHF.

This clonotype was observed at least ten times. The V gene is TRBV12-3 or TRBV12-4, the J gene TRBJ2-2, with TRBD2 matching over 13 bases. V lost 6 bases, J lost 5 bases, and 12 bases stayed unmatched. The CDR3 spans 18 residues. In nucleotides, the CDR3 is TGTGCCAGCAGGTCCGGGACTAGCGGGGCCAGTGGTACCGGGGAGCTGTTTTTT. Residues: CASRSGTSGASGTGELFF.

Many counts were recorded for this clonotype. The chain joins TRBV20-1 to TRBJ2-3; D may be TRBD2 (5 bases). Germline V gene data show CDR1 as DFQATT and CDR2 as SNEGSKA (reference sequence). V was shortened by 3 bases and J by 5 bases, with 18 bases between the two germline ends. There are 15 residues in the CDR3. The CDR3 is CSASYSVLPIDTQYF. DNA of the CDR3: TGCAGTGCTAGTTATAGCGTCCTACCGATAGATACGCAGTATTTT.

This clonotype was observed at least ten times. The chain uses TRBV20-1 and TRBJ2-3; TRBD2 aligns across 7 bases. The CDR3 is made up of 15 amino acids. The V segment lost 0 bases and the J segment 3 bases; nucleotides outside the gene matches: 6. Germline-derived CDR1 and CDR2 are DFQATT and SNEGSKA (reference sequence). In DNA, the CDR3 is TGCAGTGCTAGAGATGGCAGGGAGGGAACAGATACGCAGTATTTT. Its translation is CSARDGREGTDTQYF.

This clonotype was detected ten times or more. V is TRBV20-1 and J is TRBJ2-2; 8 nucleotides line up with TRBD2. Germline V gene sequence: CDR1 DFQATT, CDR2 SNEGSKA (reference sequence). With V trimmed by 2 bases and J by 6 bases, 5 bases remained unmatched. The CDR3 is 14 amino acids. CDR3: CSARRGGRSGELFF. The CDR3 bases are TGCAGTGCTAGAAGGGGCGGGAGGTCCGGGGAGCTGTTTTTT.

Only a few counts were recorded for this clonotype. This chain links TRBV5-1 with TRBJ1-4; no firm D call. Deletions cut 3 bases from V and 4 bases from J, with 16 bases between. CDR3 size: 16 residues. Germline V CDR1 and CDR2: SGHRS, YFSETQ. DNA for the CDR3: TGCGCCAGCAGCTCCGGCCGGACGACTCGTAATGAAAAACTGTTTTTT. Translating it yields CASSSGRTTRNEKLFF.

This clonotype was counted only a few times. The chain joins TRBV7-3 to TRBJ2-1; TRBD2 aligns across 7 bases. After removal of 5 bases from V and 8 bases from J, the junction contained 12 bases not matched to a gene. The CDR3 has 15 residues. In germline, CDR1 is SGHTA, CDR2 FQGTGA. CDR3 sequence (DNA): TGTGCCAGCAGCCCCTTGGGTGGGGGGGACGATGAGCAGTTCTTC. Its protein is CASSPLGGGDDEQFF.

This clonotype was observed at least ten times. One end of the junction is discordant with germline, which a read error may explain. The rearrangement joins TRBV29-1 to TRBJ1-5; 8 bases match TRBD1. The CDR3 spans 11 residues. Germline V lookup: CDR1 SQVTM, CDR2 ANQGSEA. DNA of the CDR3: TGCAGCGTTGAAGTGGGGGGACAGGCATCCTTT. Translation: CSVEVGGQASF.

In its sample, this clonotype was seen many times. CDR3: CASSRDDPGSTSYNSPLHF. CDR3 nucleotide sequence: TGTGCCAGCAGTCGAGACGACCCGGGGTCTACGTCCTATAATTCACCCCTCCACTTT. V is TRBV6-1 and J is TRBJ1-6; D call uncertain. The V and J ends lost 5 bases and 1 base respectively, with 21 bases between them. The CDR3 has 19 amino acids. The germline V gene encodes CDR1 MNHNS and CDR2 SASEGT.

The rearrangement uses TRBV6-1 and TRBJ2-2, with D tentatively TRBD2 (7 bases). Germline loops: CDR1 MNHNS, CDR2 SASEGT. The V end was cut by 5 bases, the J end by 7 bases, with 17 bases between. The CDR3 totals 15 residues. In nucleotides, the CDR3 is TGTGCCAGCAGTCCCATGGGGGGGCAAGGCGGGGAGCTGTTTTTT. Translating it yields CASSPMGGQGGELFF.

The chain employs TRBV12-3 or TRBV12-4 and TRBJ2-3; D gene ambiguous. Between the trimmed V and J ends, which lost 3 bases and 0 bases, there was a span of 4 bases. The CDR3 totals 13 residues. The CDR3: CASSFRSTDTQYF. Here the CDR3 DNA reads TGTGCCAGCAGTTTCCGTAGCACAGATACGCAGTATTTT.

This clonotype showed up many times. This chain uses TRBV20-1 with TRBJ1-2, with D unresolved. The CDR3 covers 11 residues. V lost 6 bases and J lost 7, with 12 bases in between. Per the germline V gene, CDR1 is DFQATT and CDR2 is SNEGSKA (reference sequence). CDR3 DNA sequence: TGCAGTGCCCACTTGTTAGCTGGCTACACCTTC. It yields the protein CSAHLLAGYTF.

The chain carries TRBV6-2 or TRBV6-3 and TRBJ2-7, with TRBD2 as a possible D gene (7 bases). Germline CDR1 and CDR2: MNHEY and SVGEGT. CDR3 size: 14 residues. V shed 4 bases and J shed 7 bases, with 17 bases lying between them. Here the CDR3 DNA reads TGTGCCAGCAGTTTCCCGCGGGGGCGCTTAGAGCAGTACTTC. This translates into CASSFPRGRLEQYF.

V usage is TRBV2 and J usage is TRBJ2-5, with 7 bases matching TRBD2. Unmatched junction bases numbered 12, after V lost 3 bases and J lost 5 bases. This CDR3 has 16 residues. In germline, CDR1 is SNHLY, CDR2 FYNNEI. This chain's CDR3 is CASSEGGGVLVETQYF. The CDR3 DNA reads as TGTGCCAGCAGTGAGGGGGGGGGAGTCCTGGTGGAGACCCAGTACTTC.

The chain has TRBV24-1 and TRBJ2-1, with 10 bases fitting TRBD2. CDR1 and CDR2 from the germline V gene are KGHDR and SFDVKD. The CDR3 totals 16 residues. Trimming removed 0 bases from V and 5 bases from J; junction bases left unmatched: 3. The CDR3 protein is CATSDLGSGRNNEQFF. In DNA, the CDR3 is TGTGCCACCAGTGATTTGGGTAGCGGGAGGAACAATGAGCAGTTCTTC.

In this sample, this clonotype turned up once. The junction departs from germline at one end; a sequencing error may be responsible. The J gene is TRBJ2-5, the V gene TRBV7-2, with 12 bases aligning to TRBD2. Germline V gene sequence: CDR1 SGHTA, CDR2 FQGNSA. This CDR3 region has 15 residues. CDR3 nucleotide sequence: TGTGCCAGCAGCTTGCGACTAGCGGGGGACGAGACCCAGCACTTC. Translation gives CASSLRLAGDETQHF.

This clonotype appeared many times. CDR3 DNA sequence: TGCGCCAGCAGCTTCTTGGGACATAGCACAGATACGCAGTATTTT. It specifies CASSFLGHSTDTQYF. The chain recombines TRBV5-1 with TRBJ2-3; tentative D call: TRBD1 (6 bases). V shed 2 bases and J shed 0 bases, with 10 bases lying between them. The CDR3 contains 15 residues. CDR1 and CDR2 (germline): SGHRS, YFSETQ. Drawing the rest from reference TRBV5-1 and TRBJ2-3, the complete variable domain is KAGVTQTPRYLIKTRGQQVTLSCSPISGHRSVSWYQQTPGQGLQFLFEYFSETQRNKGNFPGRFSGRQFSNSRSEMNVSTLELGDSALYLCASSFLGHSTDTQYFGPGTRLTVL.

This clonotype showed up just a few times. The chain couples TRBV6-5 to TRBJ1-1, with TRBD1 matching 8 bases. V was pared by 0 bases and J by 1 base, with 13 bases of the junction left unmatched. CDR3 length equals 19 residues. CDR1 is MNHEY and CDR2 is SVGAGI in the germline V gene. CDR3 DNA: TGTGCCAGCAGTTACTCTTTTAACCGACAGGGGCGTGGGAACACTGAAGCTTTCTTT. Protein product: CASSYSFNRQGRGNTEAFF.

V usage is TRBV5-1 and J usage is TRBJ2-2; 7 positions match TRBD2. The CDR3 contains 16 residues. CDR1 is SGHRS, CDR2 YFSETQ, per germline. Unmatched junction bases numbered 6, after V lost 3 bases and J lost 1 base. The CDR3 protein is CASSWGGRMNTGELFF. The CDR3 DNA sequence: TGCGCCAGCAGCTGGGGGGGACGGATGAACACCGGGGAGCTGTTTTTT.

The chain joins TRBV2 to TRBJ2-4, with TRBD1 as a possible D gene (5 bases). Trimming removed 9 bases from V and 8 bases from J, with 14 bases in between. Germline V gene lookup returns CDR1 SNHLY and CDR2 FYNNEI. The CDR3 is 12 residues long. The CDR3 DNA is TGTGCCAGTTACCAGGGATCGGACATTCAGTACTTC. Its translation: CASYQGSDIQYF. Full variable domain (outside the CDR3, taken from reference TRBV2 and TRBJ2-4): EPEVTQTPSHQVTQMGQEVILRCVPISNHLYFYWYRQILGQKVEFLVSFYNNEISEKSEIFDDQFSVERPDGSNFTLKIRSTKLEDSAMYFCASYQGSDIQYFGAGTRLSVL.

This clonotype was seen ten or more times. The rearrangement joins TRBV20-1 to TRBJ2-7, with D possibly matching TRBD2 (6 bases). The germline V and J ends were trimmed by 0 bases and 0 bases, with 9 bases remaining between them. This CDR3 has 14 amino acids. In germline, CDR1 is DFQATT, CDR2 SNEGSKA (reference sequence). CDR3 coding DNA: TGCAGTGCTAGAGATTACGGGGGCTCCTACGAGCAGTACGTC. Protein: CSARDYGGSYEQYV.

The rearrangement links TRBV5-1 to TRBJ2-3; 8 nucleotides align to TRBD2. Germline V gene data show CDR1 as SGHRS and CDR2 as YFSETQ. J gave up 1 base and V 0 bases, and 7 bases lay outside the gene matches. This CDR3 contains 17 residues. The CDR3 loop reads CASSLAFSGARTDTQYF. CDR3 DNA sequence: TGCGCCAGCAGCTTGGCCTTTAGCGGGGCGCGCACAGATACGCAGTATTTT.

The chain joins TRBV11-2 to TRBJ2-1, with 12 bases matching TRBD2. The V and J ends lost 5 bases and 6 bases, in that order; junction bases with no gene match: 14. Germline-derived CDR1 and CDR2 are SGHAT and FQNNGV. This CDR3 spans 18 amino acids. CDR3 in DNA: TGTGCCAGCAGCCAAGAACTAGCGGGGGGTCTCCCTCTCAATGAGCAGTTCTTC. Its translation: CASSQELAGGLPLNEQFF.

The chain uses TRBV7-2 and TRBJ2-5, with D perhaps matching TRBD2 (5 bases). The CDR3 extends over 11 amino acids. Trimming took off 1 base at V and 10 bases at J, with 7 bases between the two ends. Looked up from germline, CDR1 is SGHTA and CDR2 is FQGNSA. The CDR3 is CASSLVDYQYF. DNA for the CDR3: TGTGCCAGCAGCTTAGTCGACTACCAGTACTTC.

This clonotype was observed a few times. J is TRBJ2-2 and V is TRBV29-1; the D gene is possibly TRBD2 (6 bases). V lost 6 bases and J 4 bases, leaving 15 bases between the germline ends. Germline assignment: CDR1 SQVTM and CDR2 ANQGSEA. The CDR3 runs to 14 residues. CDR3 region: CSVRLGRTTGELFF. The CDR3 nucleotides read TGCAGCGTCAGACTAGGAAGAACCACCGGGGAGCTGTTTTTT.

This clonotype was seen only a few times. The rearrangement uses TRBV27 and TRBJ2-2; 7 nucleotides line up with TRBD1. This CDR3 has 16 amino acids. V was clipped by 5 bases and J by 7 bases; unmatched bases: 13. The germline V gene has CDR1 MNHEY and CDR2 SMNVEV (reference sequence). The CDR3 is CASSPQDRILIGELFF. In DNA, the CDR3 is TGTGCCAGCAGTCCCCAGGACAGGATATTAATCGGGGAGCTGTTTTTT.